This entry concerns a single TCR beta chain. This receptor's antigen is unknown. Base-call qualities are not available, and no considerably larger clone is one nucleotide away. This specimen belongs to a study of blood T cell repertoires in COVID-19 (dated by TCRdb to about 2020). Looking at the study overall: The collaborator samples originated in the United States, Italy and Spain and spanned the acute and convalescent phases of COVID-19. The prospective study material was composed of cDNA or gDNA derived from T cells, B-cell-depleted T cells, or PBMCs. Deeply sampled blood TCRbeta repertoires from subjects exposed to, actively infected with, or recovered from COVID-19 were included in the dataset. A freely available public database, intended as a resource for researchers studying the immune response to SARS-CoV-2, is where the repertoires were released. Samples were obtained from the ongoing ImmuneRACE study (first 160 participants) and from about 1,300 subjects provided by 6 global collaborators. A de-identified subject ID, COVID-19 status, age in years and sex were almost always included in the sample metadata. Where HLA class I and class II types were available, the types were taken from metadata supplied by the sample provider, not from assay-based typing. Overall study results and their limits: How much clinical and demographic metadata was included differed by source and by participant, and the metadata was provided uncurated.

TCRbeta CDR3 regions were amplified from genomic DNA by means of the immunoSEQ Assay, a bias-controlled multiplex PCR. The original pipeline was this. The number of nucleated cells in each sample was estimated from the amplification of reference gene primers within the assay. Sequence reads were collapsed and filtered to measure the absolute abundance of every unique TCRbeta CDR3 rearrangement. Productive Simpson clonality was computed per sample as the square root of Simpson's diversity index over productive rearrangements. In TCRdb, the immuneACCESS table is reduced to in-frame sequences with V and J assigned. These tables do not hold every clone; where another copy was compared, an unresolved V gene accounts for under half, and the others remain unexplained. The DNA gave D and trimming, while V, J and clone size come from that table. The sample contains 200,000 to 250,000 clones, 79% of them found a single time. Together, the top ten hold under 4.5% of the sample.

Collaborating institutions collected whole blood in K2EDTA tubes following their own protocols. For TCRbeta analysis, collaborators shipped samples in one of three forms: frozen whole blood, isolated PBMCs, or DNA extracted from either of those sample types. The CDR3 has 16 amino acids, counting the end cysteine and phenylalanine. The kept DNA is CDR3 alone, 48 bases in frame from the first base. The V end loses 5 bases and the J end loses 1 base, and a stretch of 17 bases separates them. The germline V gene gives CDR1 as SGHDN and CDR2 as FVKESK. The sample taken for sequencing was peripheral blood. The TCR was taken from a woman in her thirties or forties with active or convalescent COVID-19. Recombination linked TRBV14 to TRBJ1-1; confidence is insufficient to name the D gene. The nucleotides read TGTGCCAGCAGCTCCTATATGGGCATCCAGAACACTGAAGCTTTCTTT. It translates as CASSSYMGIQNTEAFF. The variable domain in full, with residues beyond the CDR3 obtained from the reference TRBV14 and TRBJ1-1 genes, is EAGVTQFPSHSVIEKGQTVTLRCDPISGHDNLYWYRRVMGKEIKFLLHFVKESKQDESGMPNNRFLAERTGGTYSTLKVQPAELEDSGVYFCASSSYMGIQNTEAFFGQGTRLTVV.